Following are 32 T cell receptor beta chains from one sample sequenced in a study of cytomegalovirus exposure and HLA in healthy donors. The PCR had 60 Vbeta and 13 Jbeta primers. Assay used: immunoSEQ multiplex PCR; TCRdb lists only in-frame clones, some missing. The table lists approximately 160,000 clones, roughly 80% of them singletons. The specimen sequenced was PBMCs. These receptors all stem from a man aged 25-45 years in good health and CMV-seropositive.

This clone has more than one count but fewer than ten. The rearrangement links TRBV30 to TRBJ1-2; 10 bases match TRBD1. CDR1 is GTSNPN, CDR2 SVGIG, per germline (reference sequence). The CDR3 spans 14 residues. V dropped 0 bases and J dropped 5; count of bases not matched to a gene: 3. The CDR3 is CAWSVDRGPYGYTF. Written as DNA, the CDR3 is TGTGCCTGGAGTGTCGACAGGGGGCCGTATGGCTACACCTTC.

This sequence joins TRBV28 and TRBJ1-1, with D tentatively TRBD1 (5 bases). CDR1 and CDR2 from the germline V gene are MDHEN and SYDVKM. This CDR3 spans 13 amino acids. Trimming pared 7 bases from V and 4 bases from J, leaving 13 bases between. CDR3: CASTQGIFTEAFF. The DNA of the CDR3 is TGTGCCAGCACCCAGGGAATCTTCACTGAAGCTTTCTTT.

The chain recombines TRBV19 with TRBJ1-3, with TRBD1 matching 8 bases. V lost 4 bases, J lost 0 bases, and 5 bases stayed unmatched. The CDR3 extends over 16 amino acids. The V gene's germline CDR1 is LNHDA and CDR2 SQIVND (reference sequence). CDR3 in DNA: TGTGCCAGTAGTAGGGTGGGACAGGACTCTGGAAACACCATATATTTT. Its protein is CASSRVGQDSGNTIYF.

The V call is TRBV6-5, the J call TRBJ1-5, with TRBD1 as a possible D gene (5 bases). The CDR3 length is 15 residues. Trimming pared 6 bases from V and 6 bases from J, leaving 18 bases between. CDR1 and CDR2 (germline): MNHEY, SVGAGI. CDR3 DNA sequence: TGTGCCAGCAGACGGGAGGTGGGGGTTCGTCAGCCCCAGCATTTT. It is translated as CASRREVGVRQPQHF.

The gene calls are TRBV27 and TRBJ2-3, with D perhaps TRBD2 (5 bases). Germline values: CDR1 MNHEY, CDR2 SMNVEV (reference sequence). V gave up 5 bases and J gave up 1 base, with 19 bases separating them. The CDR3 spans 17 residues. In DNA form, the CDR3 reads TGTGCCAGCAGTCCCCGGGGTATCGGTACCCGCACAGATACGCAGTATTTT. Translating it yields CASSPRGIGTRTDTQYF.

This chain joins TRBV19 and TRBJ2-1, with TRBD1 matching 8 bases. Germline V gene sequence: CDR1 LNHDA, CDR2 SQIVND (reference sequence). V was pared by 5 bases and J by 10 bases, with 7 bases of the junction left unmatched. CDR3 length equals 13 residues. This CDR3 reads CASSETGVGEQFF. The CDR3 region has the DNA TGTGCCAGTAGTGAGACAGGGGTTGGCGAGCAGTTCTTC. The full variable domain, with the rest looked up from reference TRBV19 and TRBJ2-1, is DGGITQSPKYLFRKEGQNVTLSCEQNLNHDAMYWYRQDPGQGLRLIYYSQIVNDFQKGDIAEGYSVSREKKESFPLTVTSAQKNPTAFYLCASSETGVGEQFFGPGTRLTVL.

The table lists this clone with a few counts. The chain carries TRBV19 and TRBJ2-1; TRBD2 agrees at 10 bases. Trimming at V came to 5 bases and at J to 12 bases, leaving 16 bases not matched to a gene. The CDR3 has 16 residues. In germline, CDR1 is LNHDA, CDR2 SQIVND (reference sequence). The CDR3 DNA reads TGTGCCAGTAGTGACAGACTAGCGGGTGATATTGCAGGGCAGTTCTTC. This sequence encodes CASSDRLAGDIAGQFF.

This chain connects TRBV9 to TRBJ2-5; D remains unclear. Germline-derived CDR1 and CDR2 are SGDLS and YYNGEE. V gave up 0 bases and J gave up 5 bases, with 8 bases separating them. The CDR3 loop spans 13 amino acids. CDR3 amino acids: CASSVGSSETQYF. CDR3 bases: TGTGCCAGCAGCGTAGGTAGTTCCGAGACCCAGTACTTC.

Note on this clone: One end of the junction is discordant with germline, which a read error may explain. The J gene is TRBJ1-3, the V gene TRBV30, with D unresolved. The CDR3 spans 14 residues. Germline CDR1 reads GTSNPN; CDR2 reads SVGIG (reference sequence). CDR3 DNA: TGTGCCCGGAGGGCGGGGAAGGCTGGAAACACCATATATTTT. Translated, it gives CARRAGKAGNTIYF.

The chain links TRBV11-3 to TRBJ2-7; TRBD1 aligns across 8 bases. The V segment lost 4 bases and the J segment 0 bases; nucleotides outside the gene matches: 8. Germline CDR1 is SGHNT and CDR2 is YENEEA. This CDR3 is built from 16 residues. Here the CDR3 reads CASSSQGTGISYEQYF. The DNA for the CDR3 is TGTGCCAGCAGCTCACAGGGGACAGGAATCTCCTACGAGCAGTACTTC.

The rearrangement joins TRBV7-9 to TRBJ1-3; a possible D gene is TRBD1 (5 bases). The CDR3 runs to 14 residues. Germline-derived CDR1 and CDR2 are SEHNR and FQNEAQ (reference sequence). V dropped 4 bases and J dropped 0 bases, with 7 bases sitting between them. CDR3 DNA sequence: TGTGCCAGCAGCTGGACACTCTCTGGAAACACCATATATTTT. Translation: CASSWTLSGNTIYF.

The rearrangement links TRBV18 to TRBJ2-5; no definite D call. The CDR3 sequence is 14 residues long. Germline values: CDR1 KGHSH, CDR2 LQKENI. V dropped 3 bases and J dropped 3 bases, with 11 bases sitting between them. CDR3 residues: CASSPDSPEETQYF. The DNA of the CDR3 is TGTGCCAGCTCACCTGACTCTCCCGAAGAGACCCAGTACTTC. Looking up the rest from reference TRBV18 and TRBJ2-5 gives the full variable domain: NAGVMQNPRHLVRRRGQEARLRCSPMKGHSHVYWYRQLPEEGLKFMVYLQKENIIDESGMPKERFSAEFPKEGPSILRIQQVVRGDSAAYFCASSPDSPEETQYFGPGTRLLVL.

The chain combines TRBV9 with TRBJ1-6; 7 bases agree with TRBD1. The germline V gene has CDR1 SGDLS and CDR2 YYNGEE. The length of the CDR3 is 14 residues. Trimming took 5 bases from V and 7 from J; bases not matched to a gene: 6. CDR3 in DNA: TGTGCCAGCAGTGACAGGGTCGACAATTCACCCCTCCACTTT. Its protein is CASSDRVDNSPLHF.

The rearrangement links TRBV19 to TRBJ1-3, with D hard to call. CDR3 length: 18 residues. The V gene's germline CDR1 is LNHDA and CDR2 SQIVND (reference sequence). V was shortened by 3 bases and J by 0 bases, with 18 bases between the two germline ends. CDR3 region: CASSITRQAIPSGNTIYF. CDR3 bases: TGTGCCAGTAGTATCACACGCCAGGCGATCCCCTCTGGAAACACCATATATTTT. The full variable domain, its missing parts supplied by reference TRBV19 and TRBJ1-3, is DGGITQSPKYLFRKEGQNVTLSCEQNLNHDAMYWYRQDPGQGLRLIYYSQIVNDFQKGDIAEGYSVSREKKESFPLTVTSAQKNPTAFYLCASSITRQAIPSGNTIYFGEGSWLTVV.

The chain has TRBV7-2 and TRBJ2-1; no firm D call. The CDR3 has 12 residues. Germline V gene sequence: CDR1 SGHTA, CDR2 FQGNSA. With 5 bases removed from V and 8 bases from J, the gap between germline ends came to 10 bases. This CDR3 reads CASSPVADEQFF. The CDR3 DNA follows: TGTGCCAGCAGCCCCGTAGCCGATGAGCAGTTCTTC. The whole variable domain, remainder taken from reference TRBV7-2 and TRBJ2-1, is GAGVSQSPSNKVTEKGKDVELRCDPISGHTALYWYRQSLGQGLEFLIYFQGNSAPDKSGLPSDRFSAERTGGSVSTLTIQRTQQEDSAVYLCASSPVADEQFFGPGTRLTVL.

The rearrangement uses TRBV5-4 and TRBJ2-7; 9 bases agree with TRBD1. CDR3 length equals 14 residues. With 4 bases clipped from V and 4 bases from J, the junction kept 6 bases outside the gene matches. Looked up from germline, CDR1 is SGHNT and CDR2 is YYREEE (reference sequence). The CDR3: CASSPGQGLYEQYF. In DNA form, the CDR3 reads TGTGCCAGCAGCCCCGGACAGGGGTTGTACGAGCAGTACTTC.

The chain carries TRBV6-1 and TRBJ1-6, with 9 bases identical to TRBD1. CDR3 length: 14 residues. V was pared by 7 bases and J by 10 bases, with 8 bases of the junction left unmatched. Germline-derived CDR1 and CDR2 are MNHNS and SASEGT. DNA of the CDR3: TGTGCCAGCATGCCGGGACAGGGTAAATCACCCCTCCACTTT. This codes for CASMPGQGKSPLHF.

The chain is built from TRBV13 and TRBJ2-3; D not certain. Trimming pared 1 base from V and 2 bases from J, leaving 7 bases between. Germline V lookup: CDR1 PRHDT, CDR2 FYEKMQ (reference sequence). The length of the CDR3 is 14 residues. The CDR3 region has the DNA TGTGCCAGCAGCTTAGCCCACTTCACAGATACGCAGTATTTT. It yields the protein CASSLAHFTDTQYF.

V is TRBV2 and J is TRBJ2-7; 7 nucleotides align to TRBD1. The CDR3 totals 15 residues. Per the germline V gene, CDR1 is SNHLY and CDR2 is FYNNEI. V dropped 1 base and J dropped 5; count of bases not matched to a gene: 8. CDR3 sequence reads: CASSEVDRVFDEQYF. The DNA of the CDR3 is TGTGCCAGCAGTGAAGTAGACAGGGTCTTTGACGAGCAGTACTTC. The whole variable domain, remainder taken from reference TRBV2 and TRBJ2-7, is EPEVTQTPSHQVTQMGQEVILRCVPISNHLYFYWYRQILGQKVEFLVSFYNNEISEKSEIFDDQFSVERPDGSNFTLKIRSTKLEDSAMYFCASSEVDRVFDEQYFGPGTRLTVT.

This clone was seen a single time. The rearrangement joins TRBV7-8 to TRBJ1-2; 7 nucleotides line up with TRBD1. V shed 3 bases and J 7 bases; nucleotides not matched to a gene: 11. CDR1 and CDR2 (germline): SGHVS, FQNEAQ. This CDR3 spans 15 amino acids. CDR3 in amino acids: CASSFRDSPLSGYTF. For the CDR3, the DNA is TGTGCCAGCAGCTTCCGGGACAGCCCCCTAAGTGGCTACACCTTC.

The rearrangement links TRBV11-2 to TRBJ2-1; the match to TRBD2 covers 9 bases. Germline CDR1 reads SGHAT; CDR2 reads FQNNGV. The CDR3 spans 18 residues. The J segment lost 4 bases and the V segment lost 3 bases, leaving 13 bases of the junction unmatched. CDR3 sequence reads: CASSFSIEVAGGYNEQFF. The CDR3 region has the DNA TGTGCCAGCAGCTTTTCAATCGAGGTCGCGGGAGGGTACAATGAGCAGTTCTTC. Full variable domain (outside the CDR3, taken from reference TRBV11-2 and TRBJ2-1): EAGVAQSPRYKIIEKRQSVAFWCNPISGHATLYWYQQILGQGPKLLIQFQNNGVVDDSQLPKDRFSAERLKGVDSTLKIQPAKLEDSAVYLCASSFSIEVAGGYNEQFFGPGTRLTVL.

J is TRBJ2-6 and V is TRBV15; 9 bases align to TRBD1. Germline lookup yields CDR1 LNHNV and CDR2 YYDKDF (reference sequence). The V gene end was trimmed by 1 base and the J gene end by 8 bases; junction bases not matched to a gene: 3. The CDR3 has 15 amino acids. The CDR3 sequence is CATSRVDRGPNVLTF. The CDR3 DNA reads as TGTGCCACCAGCAGAGTGGACAGGGGACCCAACGTCCTGACTTTC.

The J gene is TRBJ2-3, the V gene TRBV5-1; D perhaps matches TRBD2 (6 bases). Trimming shortened V by 1 base and J by 2 bases, and 11 bases separated the two germline ends. This CDR3 has 15 amino acids. The germline V gene encodes CDR1 SGHRS and CDR2 YFSETQ. The CDR3 DNA is TGCGCCAGCAGCTTGACCGGGGGAACCACAGATACGCAGTATTTT. This gives the protein CASSLTGGTTDTQYF.

The chain joins TRBV30 to TRBJ2-1, with a weak D call TRBD1 (6 bases). The CDR3 consists of 13 residues. Germline V gene data show CDR1 as GTSNPN and CDR2 as SVGIG (reference sequence). V shed 0 bases and J shed 13 bases, with 16 bases lying between them. CDR3 in amino acids: CAWSVAGTPPQFF. The CDR3 region has the DNA TGTGCCTGGAGTGTGGCCGGGACACCTCCCCAGTTCTTC.

The chain is built from TRBV5-1 and TRBJ1-1; TRBD1 agrees at 7 bases. Germline CDR1 and CDR2: SGHRS and YFSETQ. CDR3 length equals 14 residues. The ends lost 0 bases at V and 3 bases at J; junction bases unmatched: 2. For the CDR3, the DNA is TGCGCCAGCAGCTTGGAGGGGGCCTACACTGAAGCTTTCTTT. Translated, it gives CASSLEGAYTEAFF.

This clone was picked up a small number of times. The gene calls are TRBV7-9 and TRBJ1-2; 8 bases agree with TRBD1. Germline V CDR1 and CDR2: SEHNR, FQNEAQ (reference sequence). Unmatched junction bases numbered 11, after V lost 5 bases and J lost 0 bases. CDR3 length: 17 residues. The CDR3 DNA is TGTGCCAGCAGCCCCTCCCGCGGGACAGGTTCTAACTATGGCTACACCTTC. Amino acid sequence: CASSPSRGTGSNYGYTF.

In the case of this clone: The same CDR3 also results from other DNA sequences found in this sample. This chain uses TRBV9 with TRBJ1-2; 8 nucleotides agree with TRBD1. This CDR3 comprises 13 residues. Trimming at V came to 3 bases and at J to 5 bases, leaving 3 bases not matched to a gene. Per germline, CDR1 SGDLS and CDR2 YYNGEE. CDR3 nucleotide sequence: TGTGCCAGCAGCGACGGACAGGGATATGGCTACACCTTC. Translating gives CASSDGQGYGYTF.

V gene TRBV4-2 combines with J gene TRBJ1-3; no definite D call. This CDR3 region has 15 residues. Trimming shortened V by 4 bases and J by 4 bases, and 14 bases separated the two germline ends. CDR1 and CDR2 from the germline V gene are LGHNA and YNFKEQ. CDR3 DNA sequence: TGTGCCAGCAGCCCCCACACCGCTCTGGGAAACACCATATATTTT. This translates into CASSPHTALGNTIYF.

J is TRBJ2-7 and V is TRBV4-1, with TRBD1 matching 10 bases. Germline V gene lookup returns CDR1 MGHRA and CDR2 YSYEKL. Trimming removed 4 bases from V and 6 bases from J; junction bases left unmatched: 0. The CDR3 has 12 amino acids. The CDR3 is CASSRTGGEQYF. The DNA for the CDR3 is TGCGCCAGCAGCCGGACAGGGGGCGAGCAGTACTTC.

This chain connects TRBV11-2 to TRBJ2-2, with D uncertain. Per germline, CDR1 SGHAT and CDR2 FQNNGV. CDR3 length equals 15 residues. V was clipped by 4 bases and J by 2 bases, with 11 bases between them. Written as DNA, the CDR3 is TGTGCCAGCAGCTCACTGAAACTAAACACCGGGGAGCTGTTTTTT. Residues: CASSSLKLNTGELFF.

V gene TRBV30 combines with J gene TRBJ1-5, with 7 bases identical to TRBD1. Losses at the gene ends were 2 bases for V and 1 base for J; bases not matched to a gene: 5. The germline V gene has CDR1 GTSNPN and CDR2 SVGIG (reference sequence). CDR3 length: 15 residues. Here the CDR3 reads CAWSPGTASNQPQHF. DNA for the CDR3: TGTGCCTGGAGTCCCGGGACAGCAAGCAATCAGCCCCAGCATTTT.

This clone came up a few times. The rearrangement uses TRBV9 and TRBJ1-6; no firm D call. This CDR3 has 16 amino acids. V lost 0 bases and J 3 bases, leaving 10 bases between the germline ends. Germline lookup yields CDR1 SGDLS and CDR2 YYNGEE. CDR3 sequence: CASSVAPGSYNSPLHF. For the CDR3, the DNA is TGTGCCAGCAGCGTAGCTCCGGGGAGCTATAATTCACCCCTCCACTTT.